The 19 T cell receptor beta chains below were found in one sample sequenced in a study of T cell responses to AZD1222 COVID-19 vaccine. TCRdb keeps only in-frame clones here, not all; method: immunoSEQ multiplex PCR. The sample has about 81,000 clones; 75% to 95% are singletons. The input for sequencing was peripheral blood, taken 28 days after the second AZD1222 dose. Receptors originate from an adult who received the AZD1222 COVID-19 vaccine.

The chain combines TRBV29-1 with TRBJ1-3; 7 nucleotides agree with TRBD1. This CDR3 has 14 residues. Germline V gene lookup returns CDR1 SQVTM and CDR2 ANQGSEA. V lost 6 bases to trimming and J lost 1 base; unmatched junction nucleotides: 6. DNA of the CDR3: TGCAGCGTCGGGACAGCAACTTCTGGAAACACCATATATTTT. Translation gives CSVGTATSGNTIYF.

V gene TRBV4-2 combines with J gene TRBJ1-1; 10 positions agree with TRBD1. Trimming cost V 2 bases and J 4 bases; bases outside gene matches: 4. The CDR3 length is 15 residues. The germline gives CDR1 LGHNA, CDR2 YNFKEQ. DNA for the CDR3: TGTGCCAGCAGCCAACCCAGGACAGGGGGCACTGAAGCTTTCTTT. Translating it yields CASSQPRTGGTEAFF.

This chain connects TRBV10-3 to TRBJ2-3; no reliable D call. The germline CDR1 and CDR2 sequences are ENHRY and SYGVKD. V dropped 8 bases and J dropped 2 bases, with 8 bases sitting between them. The CDR3 is made up of 12 amino acids. The CDR3 protein is CAIESNTDTQYF. The CDR3 DNA follows: TGTGCCATCGAAAGCAACACAGATACGCAGTATTTT.

The V and J genes are TRBV5-1 and TRBJ1-1, with D possibly being TRBD1 (5 bases). CDR1 SGHRS and CDR2 YFSETQ come from the germline V gene. V gave up 0 bases and J gave up 4 bases, with 10 bases separating them. The CDR3 has 14 amino acids. The chain's CDR3 is CASSLGRGPTEAFF. CDR3 nucleotide sequence: TGCGCCAGCAGCTTGGGGAGGGGCCCCACTGAAGCTTTCTTT. Supplemented by reference TRBV5-1 and TRBJ1-1, the full variable domain reads KAGVTQTPRYLIKTRGQQVTLSCSPISGHRSVSWYQQTPGQGLQFLFEYFSETQRNKGNFPGRFSGRQFSNSRSEMNVSTLELGDSALYLCASSLGRGPTEAFFGQGTRLTVV.

This chain joins TRBV28 and TRBJ2-7, with D possibly TRBD1 on 5 matching bases. This CDR3 is 13 amino acids long. V was pared by 3 bases and J by 2 bases, with 8 bases between. Germline V CDR1 and CDR2: MDHEN, SYDVKM. CDR3 bases: TGTGCCAGCAGTTTCTCAGGGACCTACGAGCAGTACTTC. Protein sequence: CASSFSGTYEQYF.

This clone occurred once. V gene TRBV2 combines with J gene TRBJ1-1; possibly TRBD1 for D (6 bases). Germline V CDR1 and CDR2: SNHLY, FYNNEI. Trimming cost V 4 bases and J 0 bases, with 9 bases left between them. The CDR3 length is 14 residues. The CDR3 reads CASSGQAMNTEAFF. CDR3 coding DNA: TGTGCCAGCAGTGGACAGGCGATGAACACTGAAGCTTTCTTT.

This chain joins TRBV5-1 and TRBJ2-5, with D perhaps TRBD1 or TRBD2 (5 bases each). Germline values: CDR1 SGHRS, CDR2 YFSETQ. V was pared by 7 bases and J by 2 bases, with 18 bases between. This CDR3 comprises 15 residues. The CDR3 sequence: CASGPGPTPQETQYF. CDR3 bases: TGCGCCAGCGGGCCGGGACCGACGCCTCAAGAGACCCAGTACTTC.

This clone was recorded only once. The rearrangement joins TRBV7-9 to TRBJ2-7; the D gene could be TRBD1 or TRBD2 (5 bases each). V lost 5 bases and J lost 4, with 18 bases in between. Germline-derived CDR1 and CDR2 are SEHNR and FQNEAQ (reference sequence). This CDR3 is built from 15 residues. CDR3 region: CASSVRDGRSYEQYF. CDR3 DNA sequence: TGTGCCAGCAGCGTCCGGGACGGACGAAGTTACGAGCAGTACTTC.

This rearrangement joins TRBV7-9 to TRBJ1-1; no firm D call. This CDR3 has 12 residues. V gave up 7 bases and J gave up 2 bases, with 8 bases separating them. Germline V gene data show CDR1 as SEHNR and CDR2 as FQNEAQ (reference sequence). Here the CDR3 reads CASNKVNTEAFF. In DNA form, the CDR3 reads TGTGCCAGCAACAAAGTTAACACTGAAGCTTTCTTT.

The rearrangement joins TRBV2 to TRBJ2-7; no firm D call. Germline CDR1 SNHLY, CDR2 FYNNEI. Trimming removed 8 bases at V and 1 base at J, with 9 bases between. CDR3 length: 12 residues. For the CDR3, the DNA is TGTGCCAGCGCTGGGCTTTCCTACGAGCAGTACTTC. Translating gives CASAGLSYEQYF.

The chain employs TRBV27 and TRBJ2-7, with 10 bases identical to TRBD1. CDR1 is MNHEY and CDR2 is SMNVEV in the germline V gene (reference sequence). This CDR3 contains 14 residues. Trimming cost V 4 bases and J 2 bases; bases outside gene matches: 2. The CDR3 spells CASSWTGGPYEQYF. The CDR3 DNA reads TGTGCCAGCAGTTGGACAGGGGGGCCCTACGAGCAGTACTTC.

This clone was detected once. This sequence joins TRBV7-8 and TRBJ2-7; no firm D call. Looked up from germline, CDR1 is SGHVS and CDR2 is FQNEAQ. V shed 3 bases and J shed 2 bases, with 17 bases lying between them. The CDR3 has 16 amino acids. CDR3 sequence: CASSFKDVPTTYEQYF. The CDR3 DNA sequence: TGTGCCAGCAGCTTTAAGGACGTCCCAACGACCTACGAGCAGTACTTC.

This clone came up once. The chain employs TRBV4-1 and TRBJ2-5; TRBD2 agrees at 14 bases. The germline CDR1 and CDR2 sequences are MGHRA and YSYEKL. Losses at the gene ends were 1 base for V and 9 bases for J; bases not matched to a gene: 7. There are 16 residues in the CDR3. The CDR3 region has the DNA TGCGCCAGCAGCCAAGGACTAGCGGGAGGGTCGGGGGCCCAGTACTTC. As protein: CASSQGLAGGSGAQYF.

J is TRBJ1-1 and V is TRBV27; D gene uncertain. Germline loops: CDR1 MNHEY, CDR2 SMNVEV (reference sequence). This CDR3 is built from 13 residues. Deletions cut 4 bases from V and 1 base from J, with 7 bases between. The CDR3 DNA is TGTGCCAGCAGTTCTAAGTGGAACACTGAAGCTTTCTTT. Residues: CASSSKWNTEAFF.

The chain couples TRBV11-2 to TRBJ2-3; 7 nucleotides align to TRBD1. The CDR3 has 15 residues. Trimming at V came to 0 bases and at J to 5 bases, leaving 5 bases not matched to a gene. Germline CDR1 is SGHAT and CDR2 is FQNNGV. Written as DNA, the CDR3 is TGTGCCAGCAGCTTAGAAAGACAGGGCAGAGATACGCAGTATTTT. Translation gives CASSLERQGRDTQYF.

The chain combines TRBV6-5 with TRBJ1-5; the match to TRBD1 covers 10 bases. Germline V lookup: CDR1 MNHEY, CDR2 SVGAGI. The CDR3 contains 12 residues. The ends lost 8 bases at V and 5 bases at J; junction bases unmatched: 0. The CDR3, as DNA: TGTGCCAGCGGGACAGGGGATCAGCCCCAGCATTTT. It translates to CASGTGDQPQHF.

A single count supports this clone. In DNA, the CDR3 is TGCGCCAGCAGCCAAGCACGGGGTGAGCAGTTCTTC. Translating it yields CASSQARGEQFF. The genes are TRBV4-1 and TRBJ2-1, with D tentatively TRBD2 (5 bases). V shed 1 base and J shed 9 bases, with 7 bases lying between them. This CDR3 is built from 12 residues. CDR1 is MGHRA and CDR2 is YSYEKL in the germline V gene.

The chain carries TRBV9 and TRBJ1-2; 8 bases line up with TRBD1. Germline V gives CDR1 SGDLS, CDR2 YYNGEE. CDR3 length: 16 residues. The V gene end was trimmed by 0 bases and the J gene end by 10 bases; junction bases not matched to a gene: 14. CDR3 nucleotides: TGTGCCAGCAGCGTAGGCTTAGACAGGGGCACAAAGTTCTACACCTTC. Encoded protein: CASSVGLDRGTKFYTF. The full variable domain, rest sourced from reference TRBV9 and TRBJ1-2, is DSGVTQTPKHLITATGQRVTLRCSPRSGDLSVYWYQQSLDQGLQFLIQYYNGEERAKGNILERFSAQQFPDLHSELNLSSLELGDSALYFCASSVGLDRGTKFYTFGSGTRLTVV.

The rearrangement joins TRBV5-4 to TRBJ2-7; D possibly corresponds to TRBD2 (6 bases). Per germline, CDR1 SGHNT and CDR2 YYREEE (reference sequence). Trimming removed 0 bases at V and 3 bases at J, with 13 bases between. The CDR3 extends over 15 amino acids. CDR3 loop: CASSLGRDGFYEQYF. Written as DNA, the CDR3 is TGTGCCAGCAGCTTGGGGCGGGACGGTTTCTACGAGCAGTACTTC. The complete variable domain, with remaining parts taken from reference TRBV5-4 and TRBJ2-7, reads ETGVTQSPTHLIKTRGQQVTLRCSSQSGHNTVSWYQQALGQGPQFIFQYYREEENGRGNFPPRFSGLQFPNYSSELNVNALELDDSALYLCASSLGRDGFYEQYFGPGTRLTVT.